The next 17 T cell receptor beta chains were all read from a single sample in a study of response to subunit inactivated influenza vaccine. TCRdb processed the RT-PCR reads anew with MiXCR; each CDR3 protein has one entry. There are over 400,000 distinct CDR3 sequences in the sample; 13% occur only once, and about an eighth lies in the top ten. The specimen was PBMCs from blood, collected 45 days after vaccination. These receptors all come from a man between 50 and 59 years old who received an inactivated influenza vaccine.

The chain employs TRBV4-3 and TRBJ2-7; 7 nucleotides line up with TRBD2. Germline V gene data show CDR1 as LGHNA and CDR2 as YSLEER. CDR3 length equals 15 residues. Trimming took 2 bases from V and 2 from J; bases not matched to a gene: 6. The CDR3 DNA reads TGCGCCAGCAGCCAAAGGCTAGCGGAGGCCTACGAGCAGTACTTC. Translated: CASSQRLAEAYEQYF.

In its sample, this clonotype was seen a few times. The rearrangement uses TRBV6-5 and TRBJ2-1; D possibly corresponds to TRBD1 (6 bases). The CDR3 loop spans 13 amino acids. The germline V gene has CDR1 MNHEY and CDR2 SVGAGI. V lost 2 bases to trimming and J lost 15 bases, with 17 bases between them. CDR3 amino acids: CASSYKGTGHWFF. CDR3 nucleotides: TGTGCCAGCAGTTACAAGGGGACGGGACATTGGTTCTTC.

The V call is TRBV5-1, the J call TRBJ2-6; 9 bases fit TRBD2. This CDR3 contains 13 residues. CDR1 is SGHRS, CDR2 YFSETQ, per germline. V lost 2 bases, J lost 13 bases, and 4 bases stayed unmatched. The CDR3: CASSFDSGGVLTF. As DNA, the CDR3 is TGCGCCAGCAGCTTCGACAGCGGGGGGGTCCTGACTTTC.

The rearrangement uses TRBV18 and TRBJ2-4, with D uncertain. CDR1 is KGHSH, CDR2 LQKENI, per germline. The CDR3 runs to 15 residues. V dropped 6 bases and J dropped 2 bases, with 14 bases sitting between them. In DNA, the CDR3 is TGTGCCAGCTCCCGCCGACAAGGGTCCAAAAACATTCAGTACTTC. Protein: CASSRRQGSKNIQYF.

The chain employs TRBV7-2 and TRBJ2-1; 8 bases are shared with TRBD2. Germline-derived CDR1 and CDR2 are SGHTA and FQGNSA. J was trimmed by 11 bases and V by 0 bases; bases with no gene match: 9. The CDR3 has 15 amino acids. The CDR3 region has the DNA TGTGCCAGCAGCTTAGCGGCGGGGGGCGGGAGGCAGCAGTTCTTC. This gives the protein CASSLAAGGGRQQFF.

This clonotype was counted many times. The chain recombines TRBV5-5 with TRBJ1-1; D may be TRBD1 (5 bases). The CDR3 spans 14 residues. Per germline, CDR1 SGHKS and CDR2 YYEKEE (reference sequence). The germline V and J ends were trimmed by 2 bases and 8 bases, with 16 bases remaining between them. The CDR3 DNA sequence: TGTGCCAGCAGCTTCCAGACAGTCCCCCCCGAAGCTTTCTTT. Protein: CASSFQTVPPEAFF.

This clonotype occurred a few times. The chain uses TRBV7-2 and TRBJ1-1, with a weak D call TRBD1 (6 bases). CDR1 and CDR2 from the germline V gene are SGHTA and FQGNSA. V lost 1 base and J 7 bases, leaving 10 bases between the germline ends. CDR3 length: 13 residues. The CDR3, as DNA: TGTGCCAGCAGCTTAGTGAAGGGGGTTGAAGCTTTCTTT. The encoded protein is CASSLVKGVEAFF. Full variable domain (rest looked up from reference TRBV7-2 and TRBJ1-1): GAGVSQSPSNKVTEKGKDVELRCDPISGHTALYWYRQSLGQGLEFLIYFQGNSAPDKSGLPSDRFSAERTGGSVSTLTIQRTQQEDSAVYLCASSLVKGVEAFFGQGTRLTVV.

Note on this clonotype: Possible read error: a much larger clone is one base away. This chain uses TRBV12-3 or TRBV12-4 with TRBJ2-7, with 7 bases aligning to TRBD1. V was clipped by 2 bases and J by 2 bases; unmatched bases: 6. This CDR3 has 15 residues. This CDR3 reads CASSLPGQRTYEQYF. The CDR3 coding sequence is TGTGCCAGCAGTTTACCGGGACAGCGAACCTACGAGCAGTACTTC.

As DNA, the CDR3 is TGTGCCAGCAGCCCTCGTCCCGGGACAGGGTTGTCTCCTGAAGCTTTCTTT. Translation gives CASSPRPGTGLSPEAFF. The chain combines TRBV4-2 with TRBJ1-1; 9 nucleotides agree with TRBD1. V dropped 4 bases and J dropped 6; count of bases not matched to a gene: 15. The CDR3 length is 17 residues. CDR1 is LGHNA, CDR2 YNFKEQ, per germline.

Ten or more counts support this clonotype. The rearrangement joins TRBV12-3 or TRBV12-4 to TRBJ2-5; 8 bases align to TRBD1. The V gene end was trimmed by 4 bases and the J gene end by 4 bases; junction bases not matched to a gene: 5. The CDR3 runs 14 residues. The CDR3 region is CASSSTGGGETQYF. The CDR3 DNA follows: TGTGCCAGCAGTTCTACAGGGGGAGGAGAGACCCAGTACTTC.

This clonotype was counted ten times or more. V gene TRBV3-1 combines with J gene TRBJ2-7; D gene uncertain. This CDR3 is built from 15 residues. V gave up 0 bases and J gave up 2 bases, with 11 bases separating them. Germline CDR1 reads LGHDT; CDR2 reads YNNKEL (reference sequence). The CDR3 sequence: CASSQEASFTYEQYF. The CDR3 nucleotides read TGTGCCAGCAGCCAAGAGGCGTCTTTTACCTACGAGCAGTACTTC.

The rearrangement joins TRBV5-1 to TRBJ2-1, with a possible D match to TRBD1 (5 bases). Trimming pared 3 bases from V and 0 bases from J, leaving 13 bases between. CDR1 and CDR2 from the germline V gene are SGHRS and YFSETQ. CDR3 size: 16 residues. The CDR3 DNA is TGCGCCAGCAGCTCCTTTACAGGCAGCTCCTACAATGAGCAGTTCTTC. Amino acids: CASSSFTGSSYNEQFF.

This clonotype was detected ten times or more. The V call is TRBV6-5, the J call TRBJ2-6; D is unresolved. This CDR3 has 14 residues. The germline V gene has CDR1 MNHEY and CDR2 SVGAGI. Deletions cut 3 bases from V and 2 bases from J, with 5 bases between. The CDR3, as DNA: TGTGCCAGCAGTTATCAGACTGGGGCCAACGTCCTGACTTTC. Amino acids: CASSYQTGANVLTF.

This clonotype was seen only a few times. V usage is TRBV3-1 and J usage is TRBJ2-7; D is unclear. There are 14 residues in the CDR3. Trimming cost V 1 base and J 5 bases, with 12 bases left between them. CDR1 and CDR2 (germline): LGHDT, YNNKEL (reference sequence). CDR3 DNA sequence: TGTGCCAGCAGCCAAGGCGAGCAACGCGACGAGCAGTACTTC. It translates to CASSQGEQRDEQYF.

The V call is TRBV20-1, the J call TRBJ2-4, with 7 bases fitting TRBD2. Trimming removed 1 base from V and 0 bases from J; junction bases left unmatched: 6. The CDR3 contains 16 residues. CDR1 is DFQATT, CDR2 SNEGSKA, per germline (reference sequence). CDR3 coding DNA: TGCAGTGCTAGAGTTAACAGCGGGATAGCCAAAAACATTCAGTACTTC. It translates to CSARVNSGIAKNIQYF.

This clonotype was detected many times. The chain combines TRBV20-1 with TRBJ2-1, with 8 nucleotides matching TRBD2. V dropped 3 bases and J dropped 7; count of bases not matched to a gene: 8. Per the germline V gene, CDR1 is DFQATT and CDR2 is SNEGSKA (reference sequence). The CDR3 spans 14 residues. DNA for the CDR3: TGCAGTGCTAGTTATGGACTAGCTAGTAATGAGCAGTTCTTC. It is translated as CSASYGLASNEQFF.

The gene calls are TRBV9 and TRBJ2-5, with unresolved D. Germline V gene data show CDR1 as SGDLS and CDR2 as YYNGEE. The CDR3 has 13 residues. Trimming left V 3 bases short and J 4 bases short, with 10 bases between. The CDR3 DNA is TGTGCCAGCAGCGCCCACCGGGCAGAGACCCAGTACTTC. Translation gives CASSAHRAETQYF.